This T cell receptor (beta chain) was documented in a study of blood T cell repertoires in COVID-19. This CDR3 region has 14 residues. Germline loops: CDR1 GTSNPN, CDR2 SVGIG (reference sequence). The germline V and J ends were trimmed by 0 bases and 3 bases, with 12 bases remaining between them. Resolution of symptoms, clearance, or two negative PCRs was present in recovered Cohort 3 donors. TCRdb keeps only in-frame clones here, not all; method: immunoSEQ multiplex PCR. The table includes about 270,000 clones, 86% detected once. Sequenced: PBMCs or T cells enriched from blood (not recorded which). The chain joins TRBV30 to TRBJ2-7, with a possible D match to TRBD2 (5 bases). The sequence was obtained from a woman younger than 35 who had recovered from COVID-19. CDR3 coding DNA: TGTGCCTGGAGTGTACCGGGGAGTTTCTACGAGCAGTACTTC. Encoded protein: CAWSVPGSFYEQYF.